This T cell receptor (beta chain) was found in a study of human T cells and chemical hapten exposure (dated by TCRdb to the early 2020s). Concerning the study at large: Libraries were pooled for sequencing, and per-sample TCR yields varied mainly because of small differences in library volumes within the pool. This study followed changes in the peripheral blood TCR repertoire in vivo during primary and secondary sensitization of alopecia patients to the hapten diphenylcyclopropenone (DPC). From each blood RNA sample, both TCR alpha and TCR beta chains were sequenced. What the work shows at the level of the full study, not this receptor alone: Repeated subsampling changed both the strength of the expansion versus patch-test correlation and the threshold at which the correlation became significant. DPC sensitization did not change how many TCRs were above 1 in 1000 frequency, and no evidence was found of alterations in global repertoire structure.

From V the trimming removes 0 bases and from J it removes 7 bases, while the gene matches leave 6 bases of the junction unaccounted for. There are 15 amino acids in the CDR3, from cysteine to phenylalanine inclusive. The CDR3 DNA has 45 bases and is translated from base 1. The germline V gene (reference sequence) gives CDR1 as LGHDT and CDR2 as YNNKEL. Reading the label with the study, this specimen's time point is: healthy volunteer bleed at 2 weeks. Unfractionated whole blood was collected in Tempus Blood RNA tubes, and total RNA was extracted from that blood. As TCR sequencing controls, about five healthy volunteers were used, with blood taken at day 0, 2 weeks and 6 weeks. Worth noting for this clonotype: Its antigen is still unknown. No much larger clonotype is one base removed from it; base qualities were not supplied.

The library relied on RACE. The instrument given in TCRdb is NextSeq 500. During library preparation, unique molecular identifiers were attached to individual cDNA molecules so that TCRs could be counted in a quantitative, reproducible way. The paper's processing steps were these. The median number of TCRs per sample was roughly 98,000, ranging from about 23,224 to 700,000. V, J and CDR3 annotation of the TCR reads was performed with the Decombinator software suite. For the PS versus PT1 abundance plots, all samples were subsampled to the same number of TCRs (28,000). Expanded TCRs were defined as absent before sensitization and observed at least eight times at the 2-week time point. TCRdb applied fastp at Q25 and MiXCR to the public reads, then kept only in-frame beta chains. Rows are combined by CDR3 protein, so each entry shows the most common genes and DNA. These V and J calls originate from TCRdb's pipeline instead of the authors' own analysis. The sample includes 100,000 to 150,000 distinct CDR3 sequences, with 9% to 10% observed a single time. 1.5% to 2% of the sample lies in the top ten.

The material sequenced was whole blood. The rearrangement combines TRBV3-1 with TRBJ2-1; 7 bases in between match TRBD1. This TCR was recovered from a male donor in good health. Some clones in this sample may be carry-over from other donors' samples. Here the CDR3 is given as CASSQEGIRGNEQFF. DNA sequence: TGTGCCAGCAGCCAAGAAGGGATCAGGGGGAATGAGCAGTTCTTC.